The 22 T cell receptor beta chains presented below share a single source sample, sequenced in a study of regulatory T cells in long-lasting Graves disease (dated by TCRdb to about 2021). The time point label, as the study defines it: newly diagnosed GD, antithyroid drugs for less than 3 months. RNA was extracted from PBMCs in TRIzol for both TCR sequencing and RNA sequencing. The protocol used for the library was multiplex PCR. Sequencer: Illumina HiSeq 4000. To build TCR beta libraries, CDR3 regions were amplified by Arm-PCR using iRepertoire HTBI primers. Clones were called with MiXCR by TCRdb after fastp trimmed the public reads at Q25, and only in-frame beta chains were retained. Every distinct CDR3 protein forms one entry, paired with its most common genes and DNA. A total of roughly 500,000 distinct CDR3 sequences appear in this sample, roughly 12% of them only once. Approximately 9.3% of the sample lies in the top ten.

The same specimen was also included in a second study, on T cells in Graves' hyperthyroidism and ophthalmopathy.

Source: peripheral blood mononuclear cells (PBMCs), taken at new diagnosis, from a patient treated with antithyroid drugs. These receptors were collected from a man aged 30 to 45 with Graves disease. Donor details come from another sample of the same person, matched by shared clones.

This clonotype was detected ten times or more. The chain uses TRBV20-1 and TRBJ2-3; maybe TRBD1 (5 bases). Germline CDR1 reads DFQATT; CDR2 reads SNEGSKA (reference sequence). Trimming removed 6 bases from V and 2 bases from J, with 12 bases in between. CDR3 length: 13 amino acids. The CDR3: CSATDSNTDTQYF. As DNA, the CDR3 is TGCAGTGCAACCGACAGTAACACAGATACGCAGTATTTT.

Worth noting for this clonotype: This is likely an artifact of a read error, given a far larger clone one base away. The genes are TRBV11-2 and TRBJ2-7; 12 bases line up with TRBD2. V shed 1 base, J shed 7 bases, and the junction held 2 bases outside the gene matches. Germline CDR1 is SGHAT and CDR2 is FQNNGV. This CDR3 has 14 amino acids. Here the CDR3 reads CASSLVGLAGEQYF. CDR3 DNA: TGTGCCAGCAGCTTAGTTGGACTAGCGGGGGAGCAGTACTTC.

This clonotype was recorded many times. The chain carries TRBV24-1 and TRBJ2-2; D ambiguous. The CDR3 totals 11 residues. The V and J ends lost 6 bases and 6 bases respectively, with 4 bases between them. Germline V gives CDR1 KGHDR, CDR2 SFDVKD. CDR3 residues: CATSKAGELFF. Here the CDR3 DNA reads TGTGCCACCAGTAAAGCCGGGGAGCTGTTTTTT.

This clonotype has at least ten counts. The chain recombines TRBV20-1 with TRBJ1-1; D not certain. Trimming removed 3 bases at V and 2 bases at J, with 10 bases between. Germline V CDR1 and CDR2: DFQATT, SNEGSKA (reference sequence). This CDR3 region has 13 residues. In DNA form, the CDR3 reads TGCAGTGCTAGCGAGGTGGGAAACACTGAAGCTTTCTTT. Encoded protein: CSASEVGNTEAFF.

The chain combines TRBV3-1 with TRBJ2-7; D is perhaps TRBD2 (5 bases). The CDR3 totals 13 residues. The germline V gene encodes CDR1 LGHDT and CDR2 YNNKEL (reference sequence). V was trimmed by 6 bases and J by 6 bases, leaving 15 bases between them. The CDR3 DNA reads TGTGCCAGCAGAGATACGGGGAGCCCCGAGCAGTACTTC. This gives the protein CASRDTGSPEQYF.

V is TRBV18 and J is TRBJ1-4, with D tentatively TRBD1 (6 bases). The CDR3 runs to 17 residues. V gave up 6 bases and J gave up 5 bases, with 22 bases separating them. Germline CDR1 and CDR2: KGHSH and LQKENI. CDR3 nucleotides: TGTGCCAGCTCCTTCGGCGTCCCAGGGACACTCAATGAAAAACTGTTTTTT. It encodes CASSFGVPGTLNEKLFF.

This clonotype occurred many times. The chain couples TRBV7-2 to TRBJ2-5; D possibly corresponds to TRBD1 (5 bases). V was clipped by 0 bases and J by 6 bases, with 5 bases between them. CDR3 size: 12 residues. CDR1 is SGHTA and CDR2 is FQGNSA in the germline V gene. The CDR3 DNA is TGTGCCAGCAGCTTAGCGGGGCAGACCCAGTACTTC. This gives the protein CASSLAGQTQYF.

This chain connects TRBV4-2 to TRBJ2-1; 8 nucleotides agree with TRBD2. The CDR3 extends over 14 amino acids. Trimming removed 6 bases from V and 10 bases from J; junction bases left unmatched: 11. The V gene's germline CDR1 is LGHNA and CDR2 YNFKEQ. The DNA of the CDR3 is TGTGCCAGCAGTCGGGAAAGCGGGAGCGGGGAGCAGTTCTTC. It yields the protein CASSRESGSGEQFF.

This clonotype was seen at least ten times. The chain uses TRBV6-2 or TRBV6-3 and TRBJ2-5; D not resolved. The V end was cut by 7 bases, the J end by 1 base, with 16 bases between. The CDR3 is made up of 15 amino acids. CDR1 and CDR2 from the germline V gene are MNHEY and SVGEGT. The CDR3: CASIRVYTTQETQYF. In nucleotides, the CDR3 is TGTGCCAGCATTAGAGTATACACGACCCAAGAGACCCAGTACTTC.

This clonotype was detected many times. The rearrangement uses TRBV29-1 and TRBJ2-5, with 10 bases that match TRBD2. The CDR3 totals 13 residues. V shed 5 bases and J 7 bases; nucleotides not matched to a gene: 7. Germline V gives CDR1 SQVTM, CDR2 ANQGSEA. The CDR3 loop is CSVFLAGVRTQYF. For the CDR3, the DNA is TGCAGCGTTTTCCTAGCGGGGGTTAGGACCCAGTACTTC.

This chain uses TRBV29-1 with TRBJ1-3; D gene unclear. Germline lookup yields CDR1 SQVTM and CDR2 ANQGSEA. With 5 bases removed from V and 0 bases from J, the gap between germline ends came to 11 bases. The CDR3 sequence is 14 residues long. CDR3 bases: TGCAGCGTTAGTGGACGGGACTCTGGAAACACCATATATTTT. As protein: CSVSGRDSGNTIYF.

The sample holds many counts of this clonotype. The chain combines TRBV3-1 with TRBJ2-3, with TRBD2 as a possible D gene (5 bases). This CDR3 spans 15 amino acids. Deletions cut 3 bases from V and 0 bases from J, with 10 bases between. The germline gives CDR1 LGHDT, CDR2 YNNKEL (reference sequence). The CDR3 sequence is CASSHLAGSTDTQYF. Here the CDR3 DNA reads TGTGCCAGCAGCCATTTGGCGGGTAGCACAGATACGCAGTATTTT.

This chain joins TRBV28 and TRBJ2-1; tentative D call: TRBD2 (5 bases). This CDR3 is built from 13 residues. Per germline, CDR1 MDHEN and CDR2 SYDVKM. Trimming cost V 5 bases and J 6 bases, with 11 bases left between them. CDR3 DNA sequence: TGTGCCAGCAGTCCCCCACGGGGCAATGAGCAGTTCTTC. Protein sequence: CASSPPRGNEQFF. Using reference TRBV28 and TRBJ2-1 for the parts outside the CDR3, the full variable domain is DVKVTQSSRYLVKRTGEKVFLECVQDMDHENMFWYRQDPGLGLRLIYFSYDVKMKEKGDIPEGYSVSREKKERFSLILESASTNQTSMYLCASSPPRGNEQFFGPGTRLTVL.

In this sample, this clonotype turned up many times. This CDR3 reads CASSLGDLGAHNEQFF. The CDR3 nucleotides read TGTGCCAGCAGCTTAGGGGACCTAGGCGCTCACAATGAGCAGTTCTTC. This chain links TRBV7-9 with TRBJ2-1; either TRBD1 or TRBD2 may fit D (5 bases each). V lost 1 base and J lost 5, with 15 bases in between. This CDR3 has 16 residues. Germline lookup yields CDR1 SEHNR and CDR2 FQNEAQ (reference sequence).

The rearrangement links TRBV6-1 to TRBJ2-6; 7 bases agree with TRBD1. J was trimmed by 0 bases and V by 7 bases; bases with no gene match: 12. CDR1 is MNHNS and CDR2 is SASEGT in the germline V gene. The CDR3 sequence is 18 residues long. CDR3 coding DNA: TGTGCCAGCACCTACGGACAGGCCGCTTTCTCTGGGGCCAACGTCCTGACTTTC. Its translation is CASTYGQAAFSGANVLTF.

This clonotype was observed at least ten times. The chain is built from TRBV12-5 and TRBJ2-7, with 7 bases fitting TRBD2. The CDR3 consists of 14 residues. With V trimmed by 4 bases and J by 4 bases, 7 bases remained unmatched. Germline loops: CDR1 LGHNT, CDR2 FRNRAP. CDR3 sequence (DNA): TGTGCTAGTGGTTCCTCTAGCGGTTTATACGAGCAGTACTTC. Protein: CASGSSSGLYEQYF.

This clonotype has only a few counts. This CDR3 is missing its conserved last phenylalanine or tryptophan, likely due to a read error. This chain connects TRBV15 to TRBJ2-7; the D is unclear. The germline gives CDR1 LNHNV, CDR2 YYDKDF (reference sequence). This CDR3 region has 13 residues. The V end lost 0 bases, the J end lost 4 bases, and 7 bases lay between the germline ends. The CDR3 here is CATSREGGYEQYL. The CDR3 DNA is TGTGCCACCAGCAGAGAAGGCGGTTACGAGCAGTACCTC.

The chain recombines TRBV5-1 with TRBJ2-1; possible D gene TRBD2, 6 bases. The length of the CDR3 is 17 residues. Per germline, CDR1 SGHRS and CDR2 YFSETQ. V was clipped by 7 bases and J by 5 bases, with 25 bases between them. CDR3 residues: CASCPGRNGWMNNEQFF. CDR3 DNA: TGCGCCAGCTGTCCGGGGAGGAACGGTTGGATGAACAATGAGCAGTTCTTC.

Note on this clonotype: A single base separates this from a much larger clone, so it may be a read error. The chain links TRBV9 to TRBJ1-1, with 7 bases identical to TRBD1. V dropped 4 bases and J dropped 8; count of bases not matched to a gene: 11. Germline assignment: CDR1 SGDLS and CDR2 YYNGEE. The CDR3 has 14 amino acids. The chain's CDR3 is CASSQRGGGGEAFF. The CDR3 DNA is TGTGCCAGCAGCCAAAGAGGGGGCGGCGGCGAAGCTTTCTTT.

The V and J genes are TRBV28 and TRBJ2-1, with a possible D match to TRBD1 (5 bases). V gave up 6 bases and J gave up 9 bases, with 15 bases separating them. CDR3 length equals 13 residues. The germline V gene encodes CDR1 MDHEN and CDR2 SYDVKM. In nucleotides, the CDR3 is TGTGCCAGCAGGATTCAGGGCCGTGGTGAGCAGTTCTTC. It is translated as CASRIQGRGEQFF.

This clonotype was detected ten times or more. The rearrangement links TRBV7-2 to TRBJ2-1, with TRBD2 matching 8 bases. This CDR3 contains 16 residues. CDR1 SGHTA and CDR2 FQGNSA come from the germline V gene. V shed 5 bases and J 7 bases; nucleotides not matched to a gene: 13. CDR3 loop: CASSLVAGSGSNEQFF. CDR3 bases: TGTGCCAGCAGCCTCGTAGCGGGGAGCGGTTCAAATGAGCAGTTCTTC.

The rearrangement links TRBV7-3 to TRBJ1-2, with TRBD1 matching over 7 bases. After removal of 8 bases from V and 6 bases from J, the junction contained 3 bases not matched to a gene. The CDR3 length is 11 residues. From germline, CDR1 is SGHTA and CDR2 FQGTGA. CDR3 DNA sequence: TGTGCCAGCCGGGACAGAGATGGCTACACCTTC. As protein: CASRDRDGYTF.